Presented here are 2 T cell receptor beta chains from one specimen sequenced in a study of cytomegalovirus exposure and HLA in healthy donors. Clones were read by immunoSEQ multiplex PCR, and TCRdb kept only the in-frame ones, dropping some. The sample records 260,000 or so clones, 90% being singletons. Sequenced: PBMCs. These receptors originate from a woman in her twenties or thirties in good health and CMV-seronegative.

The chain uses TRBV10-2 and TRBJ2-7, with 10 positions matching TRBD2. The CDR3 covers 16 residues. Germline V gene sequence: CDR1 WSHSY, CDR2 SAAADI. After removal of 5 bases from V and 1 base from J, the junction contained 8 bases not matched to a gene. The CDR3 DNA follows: TGCGCCAGCAGTCGGACAGCGGGACTAGCGTCCTACGAGCAGTACTTC. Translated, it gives CASSRTAGLASYEQYF.

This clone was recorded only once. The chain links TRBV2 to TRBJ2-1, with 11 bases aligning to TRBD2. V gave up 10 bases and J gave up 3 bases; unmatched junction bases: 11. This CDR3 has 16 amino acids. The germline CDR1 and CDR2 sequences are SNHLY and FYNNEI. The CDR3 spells CATTTTGLADYNEQFF. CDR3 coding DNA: TGTGCCACCACCACCACGGGACTAGCGGACTACAATGAGCAGTTCTTC.